What follows are 17 T cell receptor beta chains derived from one specimen sequenced in a study of T cell changes during pregnancy in multiple sclerosis. Assay used: immunoSEQ multiplex PCR; TCRdb lists only in-frame clones, some missing. The sample records about 60,000 clones, nearly 95% being singletons. The sequences come from peripheral blood, collected in the first trimester of pregnancy. The receptors derive from a female donor with multiple sclerosis, enrolled in a pregnancy study.

This chain links TRBV5-6 with TRBJ2-7, with 8 bases lining up with TRBD2. This CDR3 region has 15 residues. Germline CDR1 SGHDT, CDR2 YYEEEE. J gave up 3 bases and V 5 bases, and 10 bases lay outside the gene matches. In DNA, the CDR3 is TGTGCCAGCAGTTTGACGGGAGGGGAGGTCTACGAGCAGTACTTC. Translation gives CASSLTGGEVYEQYF. Complete variable domain (other parts from reference TRBV5-6 and TRBJ2-7): DAGVTQSPTHLIKTRGQQVTLRCSPKSGHDTVSWYQQALGQGPQFIFQYYEEEERQRGNFPDRFSGHQFPNYSSELNVNALLLGDSALYLCASSLTGGEVYEQYFGPGTRLTVT.

This sequence joins TRBV7-2 and TRBJ1-5; unclear D gene. The germline V and J ends were trimmed by 2 bases and 2 bases, with 4 bases remaining between them. The CDR3 contains 13 residues. Germline CDR1 is SGHTA and CDR2 is FQGNSA. This chain's CDR3 is CASSLRGNQPQHF. CDR3 DNA sequence: TGTGCCAGCAGCTTACGGGGCAATCAGCCCCAGCATTTT.

V is TRBV2 and J is TRBJ1-1, with no clear D. Germline V gene sequence: CDR1 SNHLY, CDR2 FYNNEI. Trimming shortened V by 6 bases and J by 0 bases, and 23 bases separated the two germline ends. This CDR3 has 18 amino acids. CDR3 loop: CASSRLSFTGSLNTEAFF. CDR3 in DNA: TGTGCCAGCAGCCGGCTTTCCTTTACCGGGAGCCTGAACACTGAAGCTTTCTTT. The whole variable domain, filled in from reference TRBV2 and TRBJ1-1, reads EPEVTQTPSHQVTQMGQEVILRCVPISNHLYFYWYRQILGQKVEFLVSFYNNEISEKSEIFDDQFSVERPDGSNFTLKIRSTKLEDSAMYFCASSRLSFTGSLNTEAFFGQGTRLTVV.

The CDR3 protein is CASSFGTTPIYGYTF. In nucleotides, the CDR3 is TGTGCCAGCAGCTTTGGAACGACACCCATCTATGGCTACACCTTC. The chain combines TRBV7-8 with TRBJ1-2; D not resolved. V gave up 3 bases and J gave up 4 bases, with 15 bases separating them. The CDR3 consists of 15 residues. Looked up from germline, CDR1 is SGHVS and CDR2 is FQNEAQ.

In this sample, this clone turned up once. The chain combines TRBV7-3 with TRBJ1-1, with D possibly being TRBD1 (5 bases). V was cut by 3 bases and J by 1 base, with 6 bases left in between. The germline V gene has CDR1 SGHTA and CDR2 FQGTGA. CDR3 size: 13 residues. CDR3 sequence reads: CASSLGQNTEAFF. The CDR3 nucleotides are TGTGCCAGCAGCTTGGGGCAGAACACTGAAGCTTTCTTT.

V and J are TRBV4-3 and TRBJ1-1; maybe TRBD1 (5 bases). Germline V gene sequence: CDR1 LGHNA, CDR2 YSLEER. This CDR3 region has 15 residues. The V end lost 4 bases, the J end lost 0 bases, and 12 bases lay between the germline ends. CDR3 DNA: TGCGCCAGCAGCCCGACGCAGGGTTTGAACACTGAAGCTTTCTTT. Amino acid sequence: CASSPTQGLNTEAFF.

This clone occurred once. This chain joins TRBV7-3 and TRBJ2-3; 7 bases agree with TRBD2. This CDR3 has 15 residues. V gave up 3 bases and J gave up 1 base; unmatched junction bases: 4. In germline, CDR1 is SGHTA, CDR2 FQGTGA. Written as DNA, the CDR3 is TGTGCCAGCAGCTTGGGGGGGGGACGCACAGATACGCAGTATTTT. Translated, it gives CASSLGGGRTDTQYF.

This chain joins TRBV11-2 and TRBJ1-6; D ambiguous. The germline gives CDR1 SGHAT, CDR2 FQNNGV. Trimming stripped 1 base from V and 4 bases from J, with 8 bases between. There are 15 residues in the CDR3. CDR3 amino acids: CASSLVTEYNSPLHF. The CDR3, as DNA: TGTGCCAGCAGCTTAGTCACAGAGTATAATTCACCCCTCCACTTT.

The gene calls are TRBV7-8 and TRBJ2-3, with TRBD2 matching 11 bases. Trimming cost V 5 bases and J 5 bases; bases outside gene matches: 9. Germline CDR1 is SGHVS and CDR2 is FQNEAQ. CDR3 length: 16 residues. The CDR3 protein is CASSIPGLAAGDTQYF. The CDR3 bases are TGTGCCAGCAGCATACCGGGACTAGCGGCGGGAGATACGCAGTATTTT.

The CDR3 DNA follows: TGTGCCAGCAGCGGCCGACAGGGGTTCTCACAGTTCTTC. This codes for CASSGRQGFSQFF. The rearrangement joins TRBV9 to TRBJ2-1, with TRBD1 identical over 8 bases. This CDR3 comprises 13 residues. With V trimmed by 3 bases and J by 13 bases, 9 bases remained unmatched. Germline loops: CDR1 SGDLS, CDR2 YYNGEE.

The chain is built from TRBV7-3 and TRBJ2-2; 10 nucleotides agree with TRBD2. J lost 6 bases, V lost 5 bases, and 3 bases had no gene match. Germline assignment: CDR1 SGHTA and CDR2 FQGTGA. The CDR3 runs 14 residues. CDR3 nucleotides: TGTGCCAGCAGCCCCAGCGGGGGGGCCGGGGAGCTGTTTTTT. This sequence encodes CASSPSGGAGELFF.

J is TRBJ2-2 and V is TRBV9; possibly TRBD2 for D (6 bases). CDR1 and CDR2 (germline): SGDLS, YYNGEE. The V end was cut by 0 bases, the J end by 8 bases, with 11 bases between. The CDR3 has 14 residues. CDR3 nucleotide sequence: TGTGCCAGCAGCGTAGTGGGGGGAGGAGGGGAGCTGTTTTTT. This codes for CASSVVGGGGELFF.

This CDR3 reads CASSNNRGVGELFF. CDR3 in DNA: TGTGCCAGCAGCAACAACAGGGGAGTCGGGGAGCTGTTTTTT. The chain employs TRBV7-2 and TRBJ2-2; 7 nucleotides align to TRBD1. Germline V lookup: CDR1 SGHTA, CDR2 FQGNSA. The CDR3 extends over 14 amino acids. V lost 5 bases and J lost 7; bases outside the gene matches: 7.

This sequence joins TRBV9 and TRBJ2-2; 7 nucleotides agree with TRBD2. The germline CDR1 and CDR2 sequences are SGDLS and YYNGEE. The CDR3 covers 13 residues. The J segment lost 7 bases and the V segment lost 7 bases, leaving 7 bases of the junction unmatched. CDR3 sequence reads: CASRSGTGGELFF. DNA for the CDR3: TGTGCCAGCCGCAGCGGGACGGGCGGGGAGCTGTTTTTT.

This chain connects TRBV19 to TRBJ2-2; 8 bases agree with TRBD1. The CDR3 is made up of 14 amino acids. The V segment lost 3 bases and the J segment 6 bases; nucleotides outside the gene matches: 3. Germline assignment: CDR1 LNHDA and CDR2 SQIVND (reference sequence). CDR3 sequence: CASSIQGAAGELFF. The DNA of the CDR3 is TGTGCCAGTAGTATTCAGGGGGCTGCCGGGGAGCTGTTTTTT.

About this clone: The junction shows a germline mismatch at one end, possibly a read error. The V gene is TRBV7-7, the J gene TRBJ1-3; the match to TRBD1 covers 7 bases. CDR1 is SSHAT and CDR2 is FNYEAQ in the germline V gene (reference sequence). CDR3 length equals 16 residues. The CDR3 loop reads CASSPFDRDGGNTIYF. CDR3 DNA: TGTGCTAGCAGCCCTTTCGACAGGGACGGCGGAAACACCATATATTTT.

This clone turned up a few times. The chain recombines TRBV15 with TRBJ1-1, with D tentatively TRBD1 (6 bases). This CDR3 is 16 amino acids long. Germline loops: CDR1 LNHNV, CDR2 YYDKDF (reference sequence). The V end was cut by 0 bases, the J end by 4 bases, with 15 bases between. The CDR3 region is CATSRDPAGAGTEAFF. In DNA, the CDR3 is TGTGCCACCAGCAGAGATCCAGCAGGGGCGGGCACTGAAGCTTTCTTT.